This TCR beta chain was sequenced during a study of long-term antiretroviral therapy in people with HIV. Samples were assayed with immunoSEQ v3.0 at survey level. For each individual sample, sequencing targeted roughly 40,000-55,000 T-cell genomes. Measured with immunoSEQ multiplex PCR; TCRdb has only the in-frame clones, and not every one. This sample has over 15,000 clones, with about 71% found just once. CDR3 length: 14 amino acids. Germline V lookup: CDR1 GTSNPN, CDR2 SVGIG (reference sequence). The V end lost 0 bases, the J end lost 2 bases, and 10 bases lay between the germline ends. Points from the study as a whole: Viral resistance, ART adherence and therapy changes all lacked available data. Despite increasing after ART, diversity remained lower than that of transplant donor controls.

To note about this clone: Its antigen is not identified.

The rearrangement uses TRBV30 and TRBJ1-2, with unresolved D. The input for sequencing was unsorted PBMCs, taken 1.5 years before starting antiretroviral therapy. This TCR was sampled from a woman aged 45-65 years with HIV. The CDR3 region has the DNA TGTGCCTGGAGTGTACGGCAAGGGAACTATGGCTACACCTTC. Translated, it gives CAWSVRQGNYGYTF.